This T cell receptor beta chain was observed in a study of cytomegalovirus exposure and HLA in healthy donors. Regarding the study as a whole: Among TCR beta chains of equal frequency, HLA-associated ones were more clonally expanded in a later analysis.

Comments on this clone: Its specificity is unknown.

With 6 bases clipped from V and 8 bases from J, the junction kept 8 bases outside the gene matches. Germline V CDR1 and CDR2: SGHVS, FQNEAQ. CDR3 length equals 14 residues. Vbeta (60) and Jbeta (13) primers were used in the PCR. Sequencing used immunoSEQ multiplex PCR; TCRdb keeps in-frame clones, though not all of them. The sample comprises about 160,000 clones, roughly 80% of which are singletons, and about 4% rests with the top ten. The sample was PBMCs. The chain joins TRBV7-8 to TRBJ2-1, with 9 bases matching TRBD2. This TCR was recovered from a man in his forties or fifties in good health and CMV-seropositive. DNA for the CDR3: TGTGCCAGCAGGCTGGGACTAGCAGCGCATGAGCAGTTCTTC. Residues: CASRLGLAAHEQFF.